The 9 T cell receptor beta chains listed next were all sequenced from one sample in a study of cytomegalovirus exposure and HLA in healthy donors. The PCR contained 60 Vbeta and 13 Jbeta primers. Clones were sequenced by immunoSEQ multiplex PCR, and TCRdb holds only the in-frame ones, with some missing. The repertoire holds approximately 140,000 clones, with under 75% as singletons. The sequenced sample was PBMCs. These receptors all come from a woman in her sixties in good health and CMV-seropositive.

This clone has a single count. This chain joins TRBV28 and TRBJ2-7, with a possible D match to TRBD1 (6 bases). V lost 5 bases to trimming and J lost 0 bases, with 14 bases between them. The CDR3 extends over 15 amino acids. Per the germline V gene, CDR1 is MDHEN and CDR2 is SYDVKM. The DNA for the CDR3 is TGTGCCAGCAGTGTTTGGGGGCAGGGCTCCTACGAGCAGTACTTC. Its protein is CASSVWGQGSYEQYF.

V is TRBV25-1 and J is TRBJ2-1; 8 bases agree with TRBD2. This CDR3 contains 15 residues. Germline trimming cut 7 bases from V and 1 base from J; bases unmatched to any gene: 6. Germline CDR1 MGHDK, CDR2 SYGVNS. DNA for the CDR3: TGTGCCAGCATTAGCGGGACGGATTCCTACAATGAGCAGTTCTTC. As protein: CASISGTDSYNEQFF.

The rearrangement joins TRBV28 to TRBJ1-2; D perhaps matches TRBD1 (6 bases). V lost 8 bases and J 3 bases, leaving 13 bases between the germline ends. CDR3 size: 13 residues. Germline-derived CDR1 and CDR2 are MDHEN and SYDVKM. CDR3 nucleotide sequence: TGTGCCAGCGGCGGGGGCGAGGACTATGGCTACACCTTC. Translation: CASGGGEDYGYTF.

The chain combines TRBV11-2 with TRBJ2-1, with 9 bases matching TRBD2. Germline V gives CDR1 SGHAT, CDR2 FQNNGV. The CDR3 totals 15 residues. With 5 bases clipped from V and 5 bases from J, the junction kept 7 bases outside the gene matches. The CDR3 region is CASSHSGSRNNEQFF. The CDR3 nucleotides are TGTGCCAGCAGCCATAGCGGGAGTAGAAACAATGAGCAGTTCTTC.

V usage is TRBV5-1 and J usage is TRBJ2-2, with D maybe TRBD2 (6 bases). The length of the CDR3 is 17 residues. The V end was cut by 4 bases, the J end by 5 bases, with 21 bases between. The germline V gene encodes CDR1 SGHRS and CDR2 YFSETQ. CDR3 in amino acids: CASSPTPGLARTGELFF. CDR3 DNA sequence: TGCGCCAGCAGCCCCACACCTGGGCTAGCGAGGACCGGGGAGCTGTTTTTT.

This chain uses TRBV10-3 with TRBJ2-3; 12 nucleotides line up with TRBD2. This CDR3 region has 16 residues. From germline, CDR1 is ENHRY and CDR2 SYGVKD. The junction had 2 bases not matched to a gene; V was cut back by 2 bases and J by 2 bases. The CDR3 here is CAISEGLAGSTDTQYF. CDR3 coding DNA: TGTGCCATCAGTGAGGGACTAGCGGGATCCACAGATACGCAGTATTTT.

The V gene is TRBV10-1, the J gene TRBJ2-3; D possibly corresponds to TRBD2 (6 bases). CDR3 length equals 15 residues. V dropped 3 bases and J dropped 5 bases, with 15 bases sitting between them. The germline V gene has CDR1 WNHNN and CDR2 SYGVQD (reference sequence). The CDR3 reads CASSEYGLGRDTQYF. The DNA for the CDR3 is TGCGCCAGCAGTGAATATGGCCTCGGGAGAGATACGCAGTATTTT.

A word on this clone: This specimen includes other DNA sequences encoding the same CDR3. The rearrangement uses TRBV9 and TRBJ2-2, with D unresolved. The V gene's germline CDR1 is SGDLS and CDR2 YYNGEE. V was clipped by 0 bases and J by 0 bases, with 6 bases between them. CDR3 length: 15 residues. The CDR3 loop reads CASSVELTNTGELFF. CDR3 in DNA: TGTGCCAGCAGCGTAGAGCTAACGAACACCGGGGAGCTGTTTTTT.

The V gene is TRBV5-1, the J gene TRBJ2-5; no clear D. The last part of the DNA fits TRBJ2-7 better; the J call may be wrong. Per the germline V gene, CDR1 is SGHRS and CDR2 is YFSETQ. The CDR3 contains 14 residues. The CDR3 protein is CASSDTASSYEQYF. Written as DNA, the CDR3 is TGCGCCAGCAGTGACACTGCTTCTTCCTACGAGCAGTACTTC.